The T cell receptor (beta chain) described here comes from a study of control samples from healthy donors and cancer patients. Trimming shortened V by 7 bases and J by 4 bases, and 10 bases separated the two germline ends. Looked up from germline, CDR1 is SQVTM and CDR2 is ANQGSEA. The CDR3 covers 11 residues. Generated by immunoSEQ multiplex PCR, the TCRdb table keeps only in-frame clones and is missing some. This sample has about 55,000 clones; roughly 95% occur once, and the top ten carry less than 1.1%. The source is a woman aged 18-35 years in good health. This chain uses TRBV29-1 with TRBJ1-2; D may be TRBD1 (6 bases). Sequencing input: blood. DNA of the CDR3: TGCAGCGACCAGGACAGCTATGGCTACACCTTC. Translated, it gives CSDQDSYGYTF.